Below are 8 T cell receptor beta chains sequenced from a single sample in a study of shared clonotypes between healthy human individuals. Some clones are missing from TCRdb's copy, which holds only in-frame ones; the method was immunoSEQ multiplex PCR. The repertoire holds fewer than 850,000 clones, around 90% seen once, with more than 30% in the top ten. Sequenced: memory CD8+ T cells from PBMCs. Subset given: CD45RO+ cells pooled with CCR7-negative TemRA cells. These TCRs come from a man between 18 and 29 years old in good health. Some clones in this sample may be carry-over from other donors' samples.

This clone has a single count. The CDR3 is CAISEWVAGALEQFF. The CDR3 DNA reads TGTGCCATCAGTGAGTGGGTAGCGGGAGCTCTTGAGCAGTTCTTC. The J gene is TRBJ2-1, the V gene TRBV10-3; 9 bases match TRBD2. Germline CDR1 and CDR2: ENHRY and SYGVKD. This CDR3 comprises 15 residues. The V gene end was trimmed by 1 base and the J gene end by 9 bases; junction bases not matched to a gene: 7.

CDR3 protein: CASSGPIRQMNTEAFF. In nucleotides, the CDR3 is TGTGCCAGCAGCGGACCCATTCGGCAGATGAACACTGAAGCTTTCTTT. The chain employs TRBV9 and TRBJ1-1; D is undetermined. Germline V lookup: CDR1 SGDLS, CDR2 YYNGEE. The CDR3 length is 16 residues. V was shortened by 3 bases and J by 0 bases, with 15 bases between the two germline ends.

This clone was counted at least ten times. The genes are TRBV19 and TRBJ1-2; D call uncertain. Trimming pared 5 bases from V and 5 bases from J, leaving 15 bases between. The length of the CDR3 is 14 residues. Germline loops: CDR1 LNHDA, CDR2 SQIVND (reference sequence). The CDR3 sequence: CASSPREVGYGYTF. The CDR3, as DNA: TGTGCCAGTAGTCCCCGCGAGGTCGGGTATGGCTACACCTTC.

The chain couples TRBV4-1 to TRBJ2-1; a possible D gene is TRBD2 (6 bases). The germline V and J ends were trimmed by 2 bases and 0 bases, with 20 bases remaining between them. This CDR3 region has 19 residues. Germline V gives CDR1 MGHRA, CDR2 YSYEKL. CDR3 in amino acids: CASSQRLEVRGISYNEQFF. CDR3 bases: TGCGCCAGCAGCCAACGATTAGAGGTGCGGGGAATCTCCTACAATGAGCAGTTCTTC.

CDR3 region: CASRGTGPYEQYF. CDR3 DNA sequence: TGTGCCAGCAGAGGGACAGGGCCCTACGAGCAGTACTTC. This sequence joins TRBV2 and TRBJ2-7, with 9 bases that match TRBD1. This CDR3 contains 13 residues. V shed 6 bases, J shed 2 bases, and the junction held 2 bases outside the gene matches. Germline loops: CDR1 SNHLY, CDR2 FYNNEI.

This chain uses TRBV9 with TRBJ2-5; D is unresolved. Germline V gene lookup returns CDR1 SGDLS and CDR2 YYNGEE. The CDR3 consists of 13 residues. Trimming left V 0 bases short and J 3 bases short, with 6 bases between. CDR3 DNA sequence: TGTGCCAGCAGCGTAGCCGTCGAAGAGACCCAGTACTTC. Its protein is CASSVAVEETQYF. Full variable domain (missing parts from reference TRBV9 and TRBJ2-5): DSGVTQTPKHLITATGQRVTLRCSPRSGDLSVYWYQQSLDQGLQFLIQYYNGEERAKGNILERFSAQQFPDLHSELNLSSLELGDSALYFCASSVAVEETQYFGPGTRLLVL.

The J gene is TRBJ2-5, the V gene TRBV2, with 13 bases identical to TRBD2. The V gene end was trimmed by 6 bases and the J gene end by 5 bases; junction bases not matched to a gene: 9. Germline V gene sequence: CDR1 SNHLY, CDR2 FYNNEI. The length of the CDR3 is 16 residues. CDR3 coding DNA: TGTGCCAGCAGGCCGCCCGGGACTAGCGGGACGGAGACCCAGTACTTC. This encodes CASRPPGTSGTETQYF.

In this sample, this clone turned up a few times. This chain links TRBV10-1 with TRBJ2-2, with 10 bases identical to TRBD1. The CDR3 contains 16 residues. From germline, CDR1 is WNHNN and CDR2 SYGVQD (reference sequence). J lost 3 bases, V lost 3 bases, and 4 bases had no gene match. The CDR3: CASSEPGTGDTGELFF. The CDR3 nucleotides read TGCGCCAGCAGTGAACCAGGGACAGGGGACACCGGGGAGCTGTTTTTT.